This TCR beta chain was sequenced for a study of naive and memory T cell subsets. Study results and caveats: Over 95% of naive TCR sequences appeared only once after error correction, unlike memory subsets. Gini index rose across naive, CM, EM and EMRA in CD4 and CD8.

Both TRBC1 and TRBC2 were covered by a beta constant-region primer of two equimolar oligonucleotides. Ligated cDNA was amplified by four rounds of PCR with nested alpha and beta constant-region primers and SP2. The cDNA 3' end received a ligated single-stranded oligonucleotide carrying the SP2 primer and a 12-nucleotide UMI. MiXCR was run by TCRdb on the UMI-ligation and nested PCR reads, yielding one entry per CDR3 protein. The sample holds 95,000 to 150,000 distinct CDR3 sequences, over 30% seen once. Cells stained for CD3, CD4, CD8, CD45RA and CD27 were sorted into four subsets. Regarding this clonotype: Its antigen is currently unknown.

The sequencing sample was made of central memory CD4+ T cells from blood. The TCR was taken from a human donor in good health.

CDR3 DNA sequence: TGTGCCAGCAGTTTAGCCCAGGGGGTTCGCAATGAGCAGTTCTTC. Its translation is CASSLAQGVRNEQFF. The rearrangement uses TRBV12-3 or TRBV12-4 and TRBJ2-1; 7 bases are a match to TRBD1. With V trimmed by 0 bases and J by 6 bases, 5 bases remained unmatched. The CDR3 loop spans 15 amino acids.